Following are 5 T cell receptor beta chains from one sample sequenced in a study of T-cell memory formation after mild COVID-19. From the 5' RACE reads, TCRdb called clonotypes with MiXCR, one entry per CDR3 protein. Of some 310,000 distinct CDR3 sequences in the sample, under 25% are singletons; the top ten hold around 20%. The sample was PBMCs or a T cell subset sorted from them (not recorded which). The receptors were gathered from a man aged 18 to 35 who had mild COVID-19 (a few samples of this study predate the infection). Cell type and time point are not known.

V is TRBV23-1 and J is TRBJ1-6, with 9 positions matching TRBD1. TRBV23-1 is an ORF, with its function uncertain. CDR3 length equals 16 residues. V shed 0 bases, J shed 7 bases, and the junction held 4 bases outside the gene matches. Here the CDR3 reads CASSQSSGQGNSPLHF. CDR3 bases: TGCGCCAGCAGTCAATCGTCAGGACAGGGGAATTCACCCCTCCACTTT.

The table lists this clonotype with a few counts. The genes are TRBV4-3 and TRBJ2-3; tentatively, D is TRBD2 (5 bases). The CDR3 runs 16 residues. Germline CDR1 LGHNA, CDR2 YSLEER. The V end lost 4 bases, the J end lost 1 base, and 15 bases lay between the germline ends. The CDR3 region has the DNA TGCGCCAGCAGCCGAGAGCCAGCGGCGGGCACAGATACGCAGTATTTT. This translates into CASSREPAAGTDTQYF.

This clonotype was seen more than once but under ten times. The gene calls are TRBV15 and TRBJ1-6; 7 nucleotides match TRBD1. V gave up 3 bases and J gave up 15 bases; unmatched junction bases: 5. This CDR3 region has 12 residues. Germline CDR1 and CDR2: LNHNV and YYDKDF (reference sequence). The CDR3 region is CATSRTGLNLHF. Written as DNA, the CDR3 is TGTGCCACCAGCAGGACAGGGTTGAACCTCCACTTT.

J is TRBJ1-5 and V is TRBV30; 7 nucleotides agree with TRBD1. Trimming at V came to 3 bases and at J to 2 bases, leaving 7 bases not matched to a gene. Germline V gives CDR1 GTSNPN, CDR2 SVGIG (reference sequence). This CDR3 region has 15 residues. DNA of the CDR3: TGTGCCTGGAGGGAGACAGGGCTGGGCAATCAGCCCCAGCATTTT. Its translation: CAWRETGLGNQPQHF.

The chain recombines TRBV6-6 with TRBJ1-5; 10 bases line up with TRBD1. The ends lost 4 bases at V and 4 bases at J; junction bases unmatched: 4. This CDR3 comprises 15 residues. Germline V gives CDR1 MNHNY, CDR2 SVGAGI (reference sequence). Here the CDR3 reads CASSLDRGLNQPQHF. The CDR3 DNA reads TGTGCCAGCAGTTTGGACAGGGGGTTGAATCAGCCCCAGCATTTT.